Described below is a single T cell receptor beta chain sequence and its context. The antigen remains unidentified. The sample is drawn from a study of cytomegalovirus exposure and HLA in healthy donors. PCR primers comprised 60 Vbeta and 13 Jbeta primers. Here immunoSEQ multiplex PCR was the method, and the copy in TCRdb shows in-frame clones only, minus some. This sample yields 130,000 to 150,000 clones, of which under 85% are seen a single time; around 7.1% belongs to the top ten. Findings and limits, study-wide: With later analysis, a missense DCLRE1C variant became linked to TCR beta V- and J-gene trimming. Productive status was seen about 87% or about 30% of the time for most TCR beta V segments in an earlier analysis. A few CMV-associated chains were confirmed in vitro to be specific for CMV antigens.

This CDR3 has 12 amino acids. V was pared by 5 bases and J by 0 bases, with 5 bases between. Germline-derived CDR1 and CDR2 are SGHRS and YFSETQ. The TCR was taken from a woman aged 40 to 49 in good health and CMV-seropositive. The chain links TRBV5-1 to TRBJ1-2; weak D call: TRBD1 (5 bases). Material for sequencing was PBMCs. CDR3 in DNA: TGCGCCAGCAGGACAGCTAACTATGGCTACACCTTC. Translating gives CASRTANYGYTF.